This T cell receptor (beta chain) derives from a study of T cell responses to AZD1222 COVID-19 vaccine. Looking at the study overall: Combined were second doses at about 4 or about 12 weeks. Study-level findings and limits: Baseline seropositivity characterized only 5 or 6 AZD1222 recipients.

A note on this clone: Its antigen remains unidentified.

Sequenced by immunoSEQ multiplex PCR; TCRdb stores in-frame clones only, minus some. The repertoire consists of around 60,000 clones, with around 90% occurring once and the leading ten covering roughly 5%. Sequences were derived from peripheral blood, sampled on day 0 of AZD1222 vaccination. The sequence came from an adult in good health.

Written as DNA, the CDR3 is TGTGCCAGCACATCCAGGGCCATGAACACTGAAGCTTTCTTT. Translation: CASTSRAMNTEAFF. The rearrangement uses TRBV2 and TRBJ1-1; D is perhaps TRBD1 (5 bases). Germline CDR1 and CDR2: SNHLY and FYNNEI. CDR3 length: 14 amino acids. Trimming pared 7 bases from V and 0 bases from J, leaving 12 bases between. The full variable domain, completed using reference TRBV2 and TRBJ1-1, is EPEVTQTPSHQVTQMGQEVILRCVPISNHLYFYWYRQILGQKVEFLVSFYNNEISEKSEIFDDQFSVERPDGSNFTLKIRSTKLEDSAMYFCASTSRAMNTEAFFGQGTRLTVV.